A single sample gave rise to the 15 T cell receptor beta chains below, sequenced in a study of T cell repertoires in cytomegalovirus infection. MiXCR, run by TCRdb on the reads, gives a single entry per CDR3 protein. The sample contains approximately 290,000 distinct CDR3 sequences, about 26% of which appear only once. Sequenced: PBMCs. The receptors here all came from a human donor in good health (CMV status not recorded). Some clones in this sample may be carry-over from other donors' samples.

This clonotype has more than one count but fewer than ten. The rearrangement uses TRBV20-1 and TRBJ2-1, with TRBD2 matching over 10 bases. CDR3 length: 12 amino acids. V lost 6 bases to trimming and J lost 8 bases; unmatched junction nucleotides: 4. CDR1 DFQATT and CDR2 SNEGSKA come from the germline V gene (reference sequence). CDR3 sequence: CSAELAGYEQFF. For the CDR3, the DNA is TGCAGTGCCGAACTAGCGGGGTATGAGCAGTTCTTC.

This sequence joins TRBV5-4 and TRBJ2-1; no firm D call. With 6 bases removed from V and 5 bases from J, the gap between germline ends came to 12 bases. The CDR3 contains 13 residues. Germline CDR1 is SGHNT and CDR2 is YYREEE (reference sequence). Here the CDR3 reads CASTQSGDNEQFF. The CDR3 region has the DNA TGTGCCAGCACTCAGAGTGGAGACAATGAGCAGTTCTTC.

About this clonotype itself: A read error may produce the germline difference seen at one junction end. The chain joins TRBV29-1 to TRBJ1-1; a possible D gene is TRBD1 (6 bases). The CDR3 sequence is 13 residues long. Germline values: CDR1 SQVTM, CDR2 ANQGSEA. The CDR3 region has the DNA TGCGGCGTTCCAGGGGTGGCGGGCACTGAAGCTTTCTTT. It translates to CGVPGVAGTEAFF.

This rearrangement joins TRBV2 to TRBJ2-2; D is possibly TRBD2 (7 bases). From germline, CDR1 is SNHLY and CDR2 FYNNEI. The V end was cut by 6 bases, the J end by 2 bases, with 13 bases between. This CDR3 spans 15 amino acids. CDR3 loop: CASRRTAGNTGELFF. CDR3 nucleotide sequence: TGTGCCAGCAGACGGACAGCGGGAAACACCGGGGAGCTGTTTTTT.

This clonotype was seen a few times. The gene calls are TRBV6-2 or TRBV6-3 and TRBJ2-7, with 8 nucleotides matching TRBD2. In germline, CDR1 is MNHEY, CDR2 SVGEGT. This CDR3 has 12 residues. With 6 bases clipped from V and 4 bases from J, the junction kept 2 bases outside the gene matches. CDR3 coding DNA: TGTGCCAGCAGCGGACTAGCATACGAGCAGTACTTC. This codes for CASSGLAYEQYF.

This chain uses TRBV5-1 with TRBJ1-2, with a possible D match to TRBD1 (5 bases). Per the germline V gene, CDR1 is SGHRS and CDR2 is YFSETQ. The CDR3 totals 14 residues. Trimming shortened V by 0 bases and J by 8 bases, and 14 bases separated the two germline ends. CDR3 region: CASSLDPYQGGYTF. CDR3 bases: TGCGCCAGCAGCTTGGACCCCTACCAGGGAGGCTACACCTTC.

This chain links TRBV11-2 with TRBJ1-4; tentative D call: TRBD1 (5 bases). Germline CDR1 reads SGHAT; CDR2 reads FQNNGV. V lost 1 base and J 6 bases, leaving 12 bases between the germline ends. The CDR3 has 15 residues. The CDR3 sequence is CASSLGRVGYEKLFF. DNA for the CDR3: TGTGCCAGCAGCTTAGGCAGGGTCGGGTATGAAAAACTGTTTTTT.

The chain links TRBV11-2 to TRBJ2-7; the D gene is possibly TRBD1 (5 bases). This CDR3 has 16 residues. Germline CDR1 SGHAT, CDR2 FQNNGV. The V end lost 5 bases, the J end lost 3 bases, and 20 bases lay between the germline ends. Here the CDR3 reads CASSPRIQGSNYEQYF. The CDR3 coding sequence is TGTGCCAGCAGCCCCAGAATCCAGGGCAGTAACTACGAGCAGTACTTC. Complete variable domain (other parts from reference TRBV11-2 and TRBJ2-7): EAGVAQSPRYKIIEKRQSVAFWCNPISGHATLYWYQQILGQGPKLLIQFQNNGVVDDSQLPKDRFSAERLKGVDSTLKIQPAKLEDSAVYLCASSPRIQGSNYEQYFGPGTRLTVT.

The rearrangement joins TRBV28 to TRBJ2-3; TRBD2 aligns across 8 bases. V gave up 10 bases and J gave up 2 bases; unmatched junction bases: 2. The CDR3 runs 12 residues. Per the germline V gene, CDR1 is MDHEN and CDR2 is SYDVKM. The DNA for the CDR3 is TGTGCCATTAGCGGGACCACAGATACGCAGTATTTT. This gives the protein CAISGTTDTQYF.

This clonotype was counted ten times or more. V gene TRBV7-8 combines with J gene TRBJ1-1; 7 nucleotides align to TRBD1. Unmatched junction bases numbered 14, after V lost 5 bases and J lost 8 bases. Per the germline V gene, CDR1 is SGHVS and CDR2 is FQNEAQ. There are 15 residues in the CDR3. CDR3 amino acids: CASSPRGGLVSEAFF. CDR3 sequence (DNA): TGTGCCAGCAGCCCCAGGGGGGGCCTCGTTTCGGAAGCTTTCTTT.

This chain connects TRBV7-3 to TRBJ1-1; the D gene is possibly TRBD1 (6 bases). The V end was cut by 2 bases, the J end by 4 bases, with 17 bases between. Germline V CDR1 and CDR2: SGHTA, FQGTGA. The CDR3 totals 16 residues. CDR3 nucleotide sequence: TGTGCCAGCAGCTTATATGGGACCACAGGGTCCACTGAAGCTTTCTTT. It specifies CASSLYGTTGSTEAFF.

This clonotype was seen only a few times. J is TRBJ2-3 and V is TRBV7-2; 9 bases map to TRBD2. The V gene's germline CDR1 is SGHTA and CDR2 FQGNSA. The V segment lost 1 base and the J segment 6 bases; nucleotides outside the gene matches: 5. There are 15 residues in the CDR3. CDR3 sequence: CASSLVAGGGDTQYF. The DNA of the CDR3 is TGTGCCAGCAGCTTAGTGGCGGGGGGGGGGGATACGCAGTATTTT.

This clonotype appeared many times. V gene TRBV6-1 combines with J gene TRBJ2-1; the D gene is possibly TRBD1 (5 bases). V was cut by 5 bases and J by 5 bases, with 13 bases left in between. CDR3 length: 14 residues. Germline CDR1 is MNHNS and CDR2 is SASEGT. The CDR3 coding sequence is TGTGCCAGCAGTAGGACAACCGGTCACAATGAGCAGTTCTTC. It encodes CASSRTTGHNEQFF.

The V call is TRBV5-4, the J call TRBJ2-4; unclear D gene. Germline CDR1 SGHNT, CDR2 YYREEE (reference sequence). V gave up 2 bases and J gave up 8 bases, with 5 bases separating them. This CDR3 contains 11 residues. CDR3 amino acids: CASSFRDIQYF. CDR3 nucleotide sequence: TGTGCCAGCAGCTTCCGCGACATTCAGTACTTC. The full variable domain, its missing parts supplied by reference TRBV5-4 and TRBJ2-4, is ETGVTQSPTHLIKTRGQQVTLRCSSQSGHNTVSWYQQALGQGPQFIFQYYREEENGRGNFPPRFSGLQFPNYSSELNVNALELDDSALYLCASSFRDIQYFGAGTRLSVL.

V is TRBV9 and J is TRBJ1-1; 9 bases fit TRBD1. Germline V gene data show CDR1 as SGDLS and CDR2 as YYNGEE. The ends lost 3 bases at V and 0 bases at J; junction bases unmatched: 6. The CDR3 loop spans 16 amino acids. The CDR3 is CASSGYRDRVNTEAFF. DNA for the CDR3: TGTGCCAGCAGCGGATACCGGGACAGGGTGAACACTGAAGCTTTCTTT.